This T cell receptor beta chain was obtained from a study of blood T cell repertoires in COVID-19. As for the study in general: Both acute and convalescent COVID-19 samples were obtained from the United States, Italy and Spain. In each case, the material was cDNA or gDNA derived from T cells, B-cell-depleted T cells, or PBMCs.

This clone was observed a single time. Authors' methods: The assay estimated nucleated cells by amplifying reference gene primers. Measured with immunoSEQ multiplex PCR; TCRdb has only the in-frame clones, and not every one. The V and J calls and clone size are taken from that table; D and trimming were inferred from the DNA. This sample has almost 100,000 clones; approximately 86% occur once, and the top ten carry under 13%. The CDR3 sequence is 14 residues long. Germline V gives CDR1 MNHEY, CDR2 SVGAGI. Between the trimmed V and J ends, which lost 6 bases and 0 bases, there was a span of 9 bases. The sequence came from a man aged 50 to 60 with acute or convalescent COVID-19. The sample comprised peripheral blood. The chain carries TRBV6-5 and TRBJ1-3, with D possibly matching TRBD1 (6 bases). The CDR3 DNA reads as TGTGCCAGCAGCACAGGGATCTCTGGAAACACCATATATTTT. The encoded protein is CASSTGISGNTIYF.